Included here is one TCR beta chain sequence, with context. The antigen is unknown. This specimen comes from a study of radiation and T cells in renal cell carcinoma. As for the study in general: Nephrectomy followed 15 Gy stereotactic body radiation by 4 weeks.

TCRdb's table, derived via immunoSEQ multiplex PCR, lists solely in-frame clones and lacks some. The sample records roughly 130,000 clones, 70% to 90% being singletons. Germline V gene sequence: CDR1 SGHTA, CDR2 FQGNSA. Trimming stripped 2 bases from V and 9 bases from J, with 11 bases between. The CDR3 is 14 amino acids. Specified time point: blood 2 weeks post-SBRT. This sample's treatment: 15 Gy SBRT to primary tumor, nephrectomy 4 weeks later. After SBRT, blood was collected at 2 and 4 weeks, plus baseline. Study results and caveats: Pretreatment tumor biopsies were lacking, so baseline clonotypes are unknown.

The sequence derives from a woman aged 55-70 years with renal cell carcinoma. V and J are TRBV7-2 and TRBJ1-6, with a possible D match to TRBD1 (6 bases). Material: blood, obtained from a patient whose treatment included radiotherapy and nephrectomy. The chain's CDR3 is CASSLTGRSSPLHF. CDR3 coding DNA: TGTGCCAGCAGCTTAACAGGGAGAAGTTCACCCCTCCACTTT. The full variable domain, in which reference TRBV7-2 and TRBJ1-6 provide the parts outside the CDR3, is GAGVSQSPSNKVTEKGKDVELRCDPISGHTALYWYRQSLGQGLEFLIYFQGNSAPDKSGLPSDRFSAERTGGSVSTLTIQRTQQEDSAVYLCASSLTGRSSPLHFGNGTRLTVT.